Below, 20 T cell receptor beta chains from the same sample are listed, as sequenced in a study of CD8 T cells in ankylosing spondylitis. TCRdb re-called the 5' RACE reads through MiXCR, storing one row per CDR3 protein. The sample carries 6,000 to 8,500 distinct CDR3 sequences, roughly 8.7% recorded once. Sequencing used blood, either unsorted or a sorted T cell fraction (not recorded which). Receptors originate from a male donor with ankylosing spondylitis or in good health (not recorded which).

Many counts were recorded for this clonotype. No conserved phenylalanine or tryptophan ends this CDR3, so it is likely a read error. The gene calls are TRBV9 and TRBJ2-3; D could derive from TRBD1 or TRBD2 (5 bases each). The V gene lost 3 bases and the J gene lost 3 bases, with 17 bases spanning the gap. This CDR3 is built from 16 residues. Germline V gene data show CDR1 as SGDLS and CDR2 as YYNGEE. The CDR3 loop is CASSGGAGGRTDTQYL. In nucleotides, the CDR3 is TGTGCCAGCAGCGGGGGCGCGGGTGGACGTACAGATACGCAGTATCTT.

This clonotype was observed a handful of times. The chain couples TRBV9 to TRBJ2-2; a possible D gene is TRBD2 (6 bases). The germline V gene has CDR1 SGDLS and CDR2 YYNGEE. V lost 4 bases and J lost 1, with 17 bases in between. CDR3 length: 17 amino acids. In DNA form, the CDR3 reads TGTGCCAGCAGCTCCCCCCGCGGAGGGATGAACACCGGGGAGCTGTTTTTT. Translation gives CASSSPRGGMNTGELFF.

This clonotype was observed at least ten times. The CDR3 DNA reads as TGTGCCAGCAGCGTAAGTCTGGCTAGCGGAAACAATGAGCAGTTCTTC. Translated: CASSVSLASGNNEQFF. The chain is built from TRBV9 and TRBJ2-1; 7 bases are a match to TRBD2. Unmatched junction bases numbered 9, after V lost 1 base and J lost 5 bases. Germline V CDR1 and CDR2: SGDLS, YYNGEE. The CDR3 is 16 amino acids.

This clonotype was seen ten or more times. V is TRBV9 and J is TRBJ2-3; tentative D call: TRBD2 (5 bases). The germline CDR1 and CDR2 sequences are SGDLS and YYNGEE. Trimming stripped 3 bases from V and 13 bases from J, with 18 bases between. The CDR3 is 13 amino acids. The DNA of the CDR3 is TGTGCCAGCAGCGGGTCCGCGGGCTCCTGGGAGTATTTT. Translation gives CASSGSAGSWEYF.

This clonotype was seen a few times. The gene calls are TRBV9 and TRBJ2-2, with TRBD1 matching over 9 bases. This CDR3 is 16 amino acids long. Germline loops: CDR1 SGDLS, CDR2 YYNGEE. The ends lost 3 bases at V and 0 bases at J; junction bases unmatched: 3. The CDR3 nucleotides read TGTGCCAGCAGCGCGGACAGGGGCCCGAACACCGGGGAGCTGTTTTTT. It yields the protein CASSADRGPNTGELFF.

This clonotype rates as medium-sized (0.01 to 0.1%). The gene calls are TRBV9 and TRBJ1-3; D not resolved. Looked up from germline, CDR1 is SGDLS and CDR2 is YYNGEE. Between the trimmed V and J ends, which lost 3 bases and 3 bases, there was a span of 10 bases. The CDR3 covers 14 residues. This chain's CDR3 is CASSEGGNGNTIYF. CDR3 DNA: TGTGCCAGCAGCGAAGGAGGGAATGGAAACACCATATATTTT.

This clonotype was counted only a few times. A much larger clone sits a single nucleotide away, making a read error possible. The chain carries TRBV9 and TRBJ2-1; a possible D gene is TRBD1 (6 bases). Germline V gene data show CDR1 as SGDLS and CDR2 as YYNGEE. This CDR3 has 14 residues. Trimming took 3 bases from V and 0 from J, leaving 7 bases between them. CDR3: CASSGTVSYNEQFF. As DNA, the CDR3 is TGTGCCAGCAGCGGGACAGTCTCCTACAATGAGCAGTTCTTC.

This chain joins TRBV9 and TRBJ2-5, with 9 bases lining up with TRBD2. J was trimmed by 5 bases and V by 0 bases; bases with no gene match: 8. CDR3 length: 16 amino acids. CDR1 is SGDLS, CDR2 YYNGEE, per germline. The CDR3 sequence is CASSVVAGGPQETQYF. The CDR3 bases are TGTGCCAGCAGCGTAGTGGCGGGGGGGCCGCAGGAGACCCAGTACTTC.

This clonotype is labeled medium-sized. CDR3 in DNA: TGTGCCAGCAGCGTAGCAGGTGGGTTAGATCAGCCCCAGCATTTT. Translation: CASSVAGGLDQPQHF. The V gene is TRBV9, the J gene TRBJ1-5; D not resolved. The CDR3 loop spans 15 amino acids. The V end lost 0 bases, the J end lost 5 bases, and 12 bases lay between the germline ends. Germline values: CDR1 SGDLS, CDR2 YYNGEE. Full variable domain (remainder filled in from reference TRBV9 and TRBJ1-5): DSGVTQTPKHLITATGQRVTLRCSPRSGDLSVYWYQQSLDQGLQFLIQYYNGEERAKGNILERFSAQQFPDLHSELNLSSLELGDSALYFCASSVAGGLDQPQHFGDGTRLSIL.

In this sample, this clonotype is medium-sized (0.01 to 0.1%). This chain uses TRBV9 with TRBJ2-2; D possibly corresponds to TRBD1 (6 bases). Trimming pared 3 bases from V and 1 base from J, leaving 10 bases between. The germline V gene has CDR1 SGDLS and CDR2 YYNGEE. The length of the CDR3 is 15 residues. CDR3 nucleotides: TGTGCCAGCAGCGGAGGGGACAAGAACACCGGGGAGCTGTTTTTT. It codes for CASSGGDKNTGELFF.

The sample holds a few counts of this clonotype. This chain connects TRBV9 to TRBJ2-3; 12 bases line up with TRBD2. The CDR3 is made up of 16 amino acids. With 4 bases clipped from V and 3 bases from J, the junction kept 6 bases outside the gene matches. The germline CDR1 and CDR2 sequences are SGDLS and YYNGEE. The CDR3 nucleotides read TGTGCCAGCAGCTCGCCTAGCGGGGGGGGGACAGATACGCAGTATTTT. Translated: CASSSPSGGGTDTQYF.

This clonotype is medium-sized in the sample. This chain connects TRBV9 to TRBJ2-1; 7 bases are shared with TRBD2. Trimming took 4 bases from V and 7 from J; bases not matched to a gene: 17. Germline assignment: CDR1 SGDLS and CDR2 YYNGEE. The CDR3 sequence is 17 residues long. CDR3 region: CASSTTILAKERNEQFF. Written as DNA, the CDR3 is TGTGCCAGCAGCACGACTATACTAGCGAAGGAAAGAAATGAGCAGTTCTTC.

By proportion, this clonotype is medium-sized (0.01 to 0.1%). V usage is TRBV9 and J usage is TRBJ2-3; 11 bases are shared with TRBD2. J lost 2 bases, V lost 4 bases, and 12 bases had no gene match. This CDR3 contains 18 residues. CDR1 SGDLS and CDR2 YYNGEE come from the germline V gene. CDR3 bases: TGTGCCAGCAGCTCCGCCGGGCTAGCGGGGGGAAACACAGATACGCAGTATTTT. It is translated as CASSSAGLAGGNTDTQYF.

This clonotype was detected many times. This chain links TRBV9 with TRBJ2-3; 7 bases map to TRBD2. Germline V gives CDR1 SGDLS, CDR2 YYNGEE. J was trimmed by 1 base and V by 0 bases; bases with no gene match: 11. The CDR3 runs to 18 residues. The CDR3 spells CASSVASRAGEGTDTQYF. CDR3 sequence (DNA): TGTGCCAGCAGCGTAGCTAGTAGGGCGGGAGAGGGCACAGATACGCAGTATTTT.

This clonotype is judged medium-sized. The chain is built from TRBV9 and TRBJ1-2, with 11 bases that match TRBD1. The CDR3 contains 14 residues. The V gene's germline CDR1 is SGDLS and CDR2 YYNGEE. The V gene end was trimmed by 3 bases and the J gene end by 6 bases; junction bases not matched to a gene: 4. The CDR3 spells CASSGTGGGDGYTF. The CDR3 DNA reads TGTGCCAGCAGCGGGACAGGGGGCGGAGATGGCTACACCTTC. Full variable domain (outside the CDR3, taken from reference TRBV9 and TRBJ1-2): DSGVTQTPKHLITATGQRVTLRCSPRSGDLSVYWYQQSLDQGLQFLIQYYNGEERAKGNILERFSAQQFPDLHSELNLSSLELGDSALYFCASSGTGGGDGYTFGSGTRLTVV.

The chain carries TRBV9 and TRBJ2-2; D is possibly TRBD2 (6 bases). Germline V gene data show CDR1 as SGDLS and CDR2 as YYNGEE. V lost 0 bases to trimming and J lost 0 bases, with 12 bases between them. The CDR3 loop spans 17 amino acids. The CDR3: CASSVARGIPNTGELFF. CDR3 sequence (DNA): TGTGCCAGCAGCGTAGCCCGGGGGATCCCGAACACCGGGGAGCTGTTTTTT.

This clonotype was picked up many times. The rearrangement links TRBV9 to TRBJ1-2; D gene ambiguous. Germline V gene sequence: CDR1 SGDLS, CDR2 YYNGEE. Deletions cut 0 bases from V and 0 bases from J, with 9 bases between. CDR3 size: 15 residues. This CDR3 is CASSVGTAANYGYTF. The CDR3 region has the DNA TGTGCCAGCAGCGTAGGTACAGCAGCTAACTATGGCTACACCTTC.

This clonotype was seen ten or more times. The chain combines TRBV9 with TRBJ2-2; no clear D gene. Trimming shortened V by 1 base and J by 4 bases, and 5 bases separated the two germline ends. Germline V CDR1 and CDR2: SGDLS, YYNGEE. This CDR3 has 13 residues. DNA for the CDR3: TGTGCCAGCAGCGTACTTGGCACCGGGGAGCTGTTTTTT. Amino acids: CASSVLGTGELFF.

This clonotype was counted at least ten times. This chain links TRBV9 with TRBJ2-4, with D maybe TRBD1 (6 bases). Germline V lookup: CDR1 SGDLS, CDR2 YYNGEE. Trimming took off 6 bases at V and 1 base at J, with 14 bases between the two ends. This CDR3 has 15 residues. This chain's CDR3 is CASTPDSEAKNIQYF. CDR3 DNA: TGTGCCAGCACTCCGGACAGTGAGGCCAAAAACATTCAGTACTTC.

The genes are TRBV9 and TRBJ2-3; 12 bases are a match to TRBD1. CDR3 length equals 17 residues. The junction had 4 bases not matched to a gene; V was cut back by 2 bases and J by 0 bases. Germline CDR1 and CDR2: SGDLS and YYNGEE. The CDR3 sequence is CASSVGQGASSTDTQYF. The DNA of the CDR3 is TGTGCCAGCAGCGTGGGACAGGGGGCCTCTAGCACAGATACGCAGTATTTT. The variable domain in full, completed from reference TRBV9 and TRBJ2-3, reads DSGVTQTPKHLITATGQRVTLRCSPRSGDLSVYWYQQSLDQGLQFLIQYYNGEERAKGNILERFSAQQFPDLHSELNLSSLELGDSALYFCASSVGQGASSTDTQYFGPGTRLTVL.